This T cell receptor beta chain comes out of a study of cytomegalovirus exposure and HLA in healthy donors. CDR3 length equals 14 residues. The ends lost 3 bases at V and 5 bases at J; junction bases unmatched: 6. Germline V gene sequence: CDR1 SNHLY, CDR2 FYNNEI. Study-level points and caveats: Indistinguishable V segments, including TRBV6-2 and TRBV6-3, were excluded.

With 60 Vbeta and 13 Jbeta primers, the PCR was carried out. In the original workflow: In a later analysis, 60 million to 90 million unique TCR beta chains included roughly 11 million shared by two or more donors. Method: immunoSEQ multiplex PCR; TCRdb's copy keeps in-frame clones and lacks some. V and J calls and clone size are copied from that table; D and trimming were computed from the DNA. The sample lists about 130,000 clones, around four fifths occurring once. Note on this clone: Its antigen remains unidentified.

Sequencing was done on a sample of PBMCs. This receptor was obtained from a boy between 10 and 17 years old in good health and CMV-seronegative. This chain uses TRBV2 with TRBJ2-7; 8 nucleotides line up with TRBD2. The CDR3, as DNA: TGTGCCAGCAGTGAGCGGGAGGTACCCGACGAGCAGTACTTC. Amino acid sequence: CASSEREVPDEQYF. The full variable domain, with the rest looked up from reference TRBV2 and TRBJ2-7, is EPEVTQTPSHQVTQMGQEVILRCVPISNHLYFYWYRQILGQKVEFLVSFYNNEISEKSEIFDDQFSVERPDGSNFTLKIRSTKLEDSAMYFCASSEREVPDEQYFGPGTRLTVT.